This is a list of T cell receptor beta chains from one sample in a study of blood T cell repertoires in COVID-19. Assay used: immunoSEQ multiplex PCR; TCRdb lists only in-frame clones, some missing. Of about 200,000 clones in the sample, 70% to 85% were seen once. The sequenced sample consisted of peripheral blood. The origin of the receptors is a man between 45 and 60 years old with active or convalescent COVID-19. Both conserved end residues are part of each CDR3. A D gene is named only where the DNA matches it firmly. Expanded clones are given a class, and other clones once, few, many or no size at all.

D gene	J gene	V gene	clone size	CDR3 protein	CDR3 DNA
TRBD1	TRBJ2-1	TRBV9	NA	CASSYPGTGGYEQFF	TGTGCCAGCAGCTACCCCGGGACAGGGGGATATGAGCAGTTCTTC
TRBD1	TRBJ2-3	TRBV19	NA	CASSPRDSPTQYF	TGTGCCAGTAGTCCCCGGGACAGTCCGACGCAGTATTTT
TRBD2	TRBJ2-2	TRBV7-2	NA	CASSLALAGTGELFF	TGTGCCAGCAGCTTAGCACTAGCGGGAACTGGGGAGCTGTTTTTT
NA	TRBJ1-1	TRBV5-4	NA	CASSPQWNTEAFF	TGTGCCAGCAGCCCCCAATGGAACACTGAAGCTTTCTTT
NA	TRBJ1-1	TRBV19	once	CASSLLGHLNTEAFF	TGTGCCAGTAGTCTTCTCGGACACCTGAACACTGAAGCTTTCTTT
TRBD2	TRBJ2-7	TRBV14	NA	CASSQAGTSLVEQYF	TGTGCCAGCAGCCAGGCCGGGACTAGCCTAGTCGAGCAGTACTTC
NA	TRBJ2-3	TRBV5-1	NA	CASSRGGFPADTQYF	TGCGCCAGCAGCCGCGGGGGCTTCCCCGCAGATACGCAGTATTTT
TRBD2	TRBJ2-5	TRBV4-1	NA	CASSPPTSRGGQETQYF	TGCGCCAGCAGCCCACCAACATCGCGGGGGGGTCAAGAGACCCAGTACTTC
TRBD2	TRBJ2-5	TRBV4-3	NA	CASSRGAGSGAAGETQYF	TGCGCCAGCAGCCGCGGCGCGGGTAGCGGGGCGGCTGGGGAGACCCAGTACTTC
NA	TRBJ1-5	TRBV28	NA	CASRTRESGNQPQHF	TGTGCCAGCAGGACGCGGGAGAGCGGCAATCAGCCCCAGCATTTT
TRBD2	TRBJ2-5	TRBV18	NA	CASSREGIQETQYF	TGTGCCAGCTCACGGGAGGGGATTCAAGAGACCCAGTACTTC
TRBD1	TRBJ2-5	TRBV5-1	NA	CASSPGTAEETQYF	TGCGCCAGCAGCCCCGGGACAGCCGAAGAGACCCAGTACTTC
NA	TRBJ1-2	TRBV6-2/TRBV6-3	NA	CASSYTGGGGYTF	TGTGCCAGCAGTTATACGGGTGGAGGAGGCTACACCTTC
TRBD1	TRBJ2-1	TRBV9	NA	CASSSGQGDNEQFF	TGTGCCAGCAGCTCCGGACAGGGCGACAATGAGCAGTTCTTC
TRBD1	TRBJ1-3	TRBV6-5	few	CASSTTGGNTIYF	TGTGCCAGCAGCACGACAGGGGGAAACACCATATATTTT
TRBD2	TRBJ2-7	TRBV12-3/TRBV12-4	NA	CASSLWTSSEQYF	TGTGCCAGCAGTTTGTGGACTAGCTCCGAGCAGTACTTC
NA	TRBJ1-5	TRBV4-1	NA	CASSQGSTDHLTNQPQHF	TGCGCCAGCAGCCAAGGTTCGACAGACCACCTAACAAATCAGCCCCAGCATTTT
TRBD1	TRBJ2-2	TRBV7-2	NA	CASSSWTGGVGTGELFF	TGTGCCAGCAGCTCGTGGACAGGGGGCGTAGGCACCGGGGAGCTGTTTTTT
TRBD1	TRBJ1-2	TRBV10-3	NA	CAIRTGGSGYGYTF	TGTGCCATCCGGACAGGGGGGAGCGGCTATGGCTACACCTTC
NA	TRBJ1-4	TRBV11-2	NA	CASSPLGGAVNEKLFF	TGTGCCAGCAGCCCACTGGGAGGGGCCGTAAATGAAAAACTGTTTTTT
TRBD2	TRBJ2-3	TRBV6-2/TRBV6-3	NA	CASSYGAGVPDTQYF	TGTGCCAGCAGTTACGGAGCGGGAGTGCCAGATACGCAGTATTTT
TRBD1	TRBJ1-1	TRBV7-6	NA	CASRPHPGTDLMNTEAFF	TGTGCCAGCAGACCCCATCCCGGGACAGACCTCATGAACACTGAAGCTTTCTTT
TRBD1	TRBJ2-3	TRBV19	NA	CASSIPGQGPDTQYF	TGTGCCAGTAGTATCCCGGGACAGGGTCCAGATACGCAGTATTTT
TRBD2	TRBJ2-7	TRBV4-1	NA	CASSPAGERYEQYF	TGCGCCAGCAGCCCAGCGGGAGAAAGGTACGAGCAGTACTTC
NA	TRBJ2-3	TRBV12-5	NA	CASGFGGPTGTQYF	TGTGCTAGTGGTTTTGGCGGCCCGACTGGTACGCAGTATTTT
NA	TRBJ2-5	TRBV7-3	NA	CASSRHPQETQYF	TGTGCCAGCAGCCGACATCCTCAAGAGACCCAGTACTTC
NA	TRBJ1-2	TRBV29-1	NA	CSVDVLANYGYTF	TGCAGCGTTGATGTCTTAGCTAACTATGGCTACACCTTC
TRBD1	TRBJ2-1	TRBV13	NA	CASSPGTAYNEQFF	TGTGCCAGCAGCCCCGGGACAGCCTACAATGAGCAGTTCTTC
NA	TRBJ2-7	TRBV13	NA	CASSGTNEQYF	TGTGCCAGCAGCGGGACAAACGAGCAGTACTTC
TRBD1	TRBJ1-3	TRBV4-3	NA	CASSHLPGQREFSGNTIYF	TGCGCCAGCAGCCACCTCCCGGGACAGCGAGAGTTCTCTGGAAACACCATATATTTT
TRBD1	TRBJ1-4	TRBV16	NA	CASSQTGQGGIEKLFF	TGTGCCAGCAGCCAAACGGGACAGGGGGGGATCGAAAAACTGTTTTTT
NA	TRBJ1-5	TRBV27	NA	CASTPGGGWGNQPQHF	TGTGCCAGCACCCCCGGGGGGGGCTGGGGCAATCAGCCCCAGCATTTT
NA	TRBJ1-5	TRBV28	NA	CASSLGWREPQHF	TGTGCCAGCAGTTTAGGCTGGCGGGAGCCCCAGCATTTT
NA	TRBJ2-1	TRBV7-2	NA	CASSLAGGTGYNEQFF	TGTGCCAGCAGCTTAGCGGGGGGGACAGGCTACAATGAGCAGTTCTTC
NA	TRBJ2-5	TRBV28	NA	CASSLRQETQYF	TGTGCCAGCAGTTTGAGGCAAGAGACCCAGTACTTC
TRBD1	TRBJ1-2	TRBV6-5	NA	CASSPRTGARYGYTF	TGTGCCAGCAGTCCCAGGACAGGGGCACGCTATGGCTACACCTTC
NA	TRBJ2-3	TRBV10-3	NA	CAISLLAGTYTDTQYF	TGTGCCATCAGCCTCCTGGCGGGGACCTACACAGATACGCAGTATTTT
NA	TRBJ2-1	TRBV7-9	NA	CASSLGLAHGEQFF	TGTGCCAGCAGCTTGGGGCTTGCCCATGGTGAGCAGTTCTTC
TRBD1	TRBJ2-1	TRBV6-2/TRBV6-3	NA	CASSYSKQDRGYLIYNEQFF	TGTGCCAGCAGTTACTCGAAACAGGACAGGGGGTACCTTATATACAATGAGCAGTTCTTC
NA	TRBJ2-7	TRBV5-4	NA	CASSLEPGLSSYEQYF	TGTGCCAGCAGCTTGGAGCCGGGACTCAGCTCCTACGAGCAGTACTTC
NA	TRBJ2-7	TRBV4-3	NA	CASSLVLGVNEQYF	TGCGCCAGCAGCCTTGTTCTGGGCGTCAACGAGCAGTACTTC
NA	TRBJ1-2	TRBV6-1	NA	CASSEALTVGGYTF	TGTGCCAGCAGTGAAGCGCTGACAGTTGGTGGCTACACCTTC
TRBD1	TRBJ2-5	TRBV19	NA	CASSTRQGAQTQYF	TGTGCCAGTAGTACCCGACAGGGGGCCCAGACCCAGTACTTC
TRBD2	TRBJ2-3	TRBV11-2	NA	CASSLSVSGKTDTQYF	TGTGCCAGCAGCTTATCGGTTAGCGGGAAGACAGATACGCAGTATTTT
TRBD1	TRBJ1-2	TRBV19	NA	CASSGTVIGGYTF	TGTGCCAGTAGTGGGACAGTAATAGGTGGCTACACCTTC
TRBD1	TRBJ1-2	TRBV5-4	once	CASSLGDRDYGYTF	TGTGCCAGCAGCTTGGGGGACAGGGACTATGGCTACACCTTC
NA	TRBJ1-6	TRBV19	NA	CASSATTVWSPLHF	TGTGCCAGTAGTGCGACGACAGTTTGGTCACCCCTCCACTTT
NA	TRBJ1-5	TRBV4-1	NA	CASSHPGARVVDQPQHF	TGCGCCAGCAGCCATCCAGGGGCCAGGGTAGTTGATCAGCCCCAGCATTTT
NA	TRBJ1-2	TRBV9	NA	CASSGKSRVGYTF	TGTGCCAGCAGCGGTAAAAGCAGGGTCGGCTACACCTTC
NA	TRBJ1-2	TRBV9	many	CASSVAVQGGGYTF	TGTGCCAGCAGCGTAGCAGTACAGGGAGGGGGCTACACCTTC
NA	TRBJ1-1	TRBV11-3	NA	CASSLEGGTEAFF	TGTGCCAGCAGCTTAGAGGGAGGCACTGAAGCTTTCTTT
NA	TRBJ2-1	TRBV11-3	NA	CASSSPVGGYNEQFF	TGTGCCAGCAGCTCACCAGTGGGGGGTTACAATGAGCAGTTCTTC
TRBD1	TRBJ2-5	TRBV3-1/TRBV3-2	NA	CASSHGQGGETQYF	TGTGCCAGCAGCCATGGACAGGGGGGAGAGACCCAGTACTTC
NA	TRBJ2-5	TRBV23-1	once	CARPGWTSGQGGKTQYF	TGCGCCAGACCGGGATGGACAAGTGGGCAGGGCGGGAAGACCCAGTACTTC
TRBD2	TRBJ2-7	TRBV2	NA	CASSAGTSGHYEQYF	TGTGCCAGCAGTGCCGGGACTAGCGGGCACTACGAGCAGTACTTC
NA	TRBJ2-7	TRBV30	NA	CAWARDIHSYEQYF	TGTGCCTGGGCCCGGGACATACATTCCTACGAGCAGTACTTC
NA	TRBJ2-1	TRBV18	NA	CASSPGAYNEQFF	TGTGCCAGCTCACCGGGAGCCTACAATGAGCAGTTCTTC
TRBD2	TRBJ2-1	TRBV7-2	once	CASSTGLAGYVYNEQFF	TGTGCCAGCAGCACCGGACTAGCGGGGTATGTCTACAATGAGCAGTTCTTC
TRBD1	TRBJ1-2	TRBV20-1	NA	CSASLGQGYYGYTF	TGCAGTGCTAGTTTGGGACAGGGGTACTATGGCTACACCTTC
NA	TRBJ2-1	TRBV5-5	many	CASSLTAGSYNEQFF	TGTGCCAGCAGCTTGACAGCGGGCTCCTACAATGAGCAGTTCTTC